The TCR beta chain described here comes from a study of beta chain features in type 1 diabetes (dated by TCRdb to the late 2010s). For the study in its entirety: No differences in mean age, gender distribution, total cell number or subset yield were found between patients and healthy donors. A total of 85 million to 140 million sorted cells were examined across all samples, and a strong correlation was observed between cell number per subset and RNA yield. Regulatory and stem cell-like memory subsets were isolated from only 8 patients and about eight healthy donors, whereas naive and central memory subsets came from all 30 or so donors. In the study, recently diagnosed type 1 diabetes patients and matched healthy donors were compared on the TCRB repertoires of their sorted circulating CD4+ T cell subsets.

With regard to this clone: Its recognized antigen is unknown. No base quality values were provided; no much bigger clone lies one nucleotide off.

General conclusions and limits of the study: Because cDNA was sequenced instead of genomic DNA, activated cells with high expression could be over-represented, although the groups did not differ in activation or CD3 levels. Because the HLA sub-analyses included only small numbers of individuals, any influence of HLA type on TCRB rearrangement was left unresolved. Patients with type 1 diabetes made fewer insertions and deleted more nucleotides at VDJ recombination sites, implying thymic rearrangement abnormalities. Naive, central memory and regulatory TCRB repertoires appeared to be more similar among patients than among healthy donors. Shorter templates might have been favored by PCR, but patient and control samples were amplified and corrected together, so both groups would have been affected equally by any skew. Type 1 diabetes patients showed a moderate but significant shortening of TCRB CDR3 length in all four CD4+ subsets.

From each donor, a single peripheral blood sample of roughly 0.11 L on average was drawn into heparinised tubes. Using a panel that included CD45RO, CCR7, CD25, CD127, CD95 and CD27, naive, central memory, regulatory and stem cell-like memory CD4+ T cells were sorted on a BD FACSAria II. A purity above 98% was achieved for all sorted populations. PBMCs were isolated immediately by Lymphoprep density gradient centrifugation and stained directly without culture. Samples were stained and sorted in pairs, with one healthy donor and one patient per experiment, so that batch effects were minimized. All of the isolated RNA was reverse transcribed with the High Capacity cDNA Reverse Transcription Kit, so expressed TCRB transcripts were sequenced. Deep immunoSEQ sequencing was performed on naive, central memory and regulatory T cell samples, with an average of around 3.4 million total reads per sample. After sorted cells were lysed in RLT buffer, RNA was extracted with DNase-treated RNeasy Micro or Mini kits, with the choice depending on cell number. Each cell subset was processed on its own to prevent cross-contamination, while patient and healthy donor samples were processed together. TCRB sequences were amplified from cDNA with the immunoSEQ multiplex PCR, producing 87-bp fragments spanning the CDR3 region. Sequencing of the amplicons was performed on the Illumina HiSeq platform. In the paper's pipeline: Synthetic template baselines were used to correct PCR bias computationally, reads within Hamming distance 2 were collapsed, and singletons that could not be merged were discarded. Reads were aligned against IMGT so that V, D and J genes, CDR3 length and insertions or deletions at six rearrangement sites could be assigned. Within each subset, clonotype counts were normalized to sorted cell number, after which true diversity and Gini coefficients were computed with the tcR R package. The overlap coefficient, calculated on TCRB nucleotide sequences, was used to quantify repertoire sharing. Out-of-frame TCRB sequences from naive cells were analyzed to stand in for the pre-selection repertoire. Imported from immuneACCESS, the table was reduced by TCRdb to in-frame sequences with V and J called. These copies leave out some clones; in studies compared against another copy, an unresolved V gene accounts for under half, and the cause of the remainder is not known. That table furnishes V, J and clone size, whereas the DNA furnished D and trimming. Across this sample there are around 250,000 clones, with under 70% seen only once. The top ten clonotypes cover 0.053% of the sample.

After removal of 3 bases from V and 4 bases from J, the junction retains 8 bases not matched to a gene. Via the germline V gene (reference sequence), CDR1 is LNHDA and CDR2 SQIVND. The CDR3 goes from the cysteine to the phenylalanine over 18 residues. The entry retains the CDR3 DNA only, 54 bases that are in frame from base 1. Sequenced sample: naive CD4+ T cells from blood. The cell subset or site label on this specimen signifies: true naive CD4+ T cells. This chain joins TRBV19 to TRBJ2-2; 13 middle bases align to TRBD2. The source is a man under 40 in good health. The CDR3 loop reads CASSIPLTSGRPTGELFF. The nucleotide sequence reads as follows: TGTGCCAGTAGTATCCCTTTGACTAGCGGGAGGCCCACCGGGGAGCTGTTTTTT.